A single sample is the source of the 25 T cell receptor beta chains below, sequenced in a study of spatial heterogeneity in lung cancer. TCRdb re-called the 5' RACE reads through MiXCR, storing one row per CDR3 protein. The table has roughly 5,700 distinct CDR3 sequences, roughly a quarter seen once; the top ten hold approximately 23%. Study results and caveats: Tracking of tumor mutation counts was seen in expanded intratumoral alpha and beta TCR counts.

Time point described: sample taken at primary tumor resection. No antigen has been assigned to these receptors. The source was lung tumor tissue, collected at surgery. The origin of the receptors is a male donor with early-stage non-small cell lung cancer.

By proportion, this clonotype is medium-sized. This sequence joins TRBV19 and TRBJ2-3, with 10 bases fitting TRBD1. The CDR3 runs to 15 residues. Germline-derived CDR1 and CDR2 are LNHDA and SQIVND (reference sequence). V was pared by 4 bases and J by 3 bases, with 4 bases of the junction left unmatched. This CDR3 reads CASSSLGQGTDTQYF. The CDR3 DNA reads TGTGCCAGTAGTAGTCTGGGACAGGGGACAGATACGCAGTATTTT.

The chain uses TRBV10-1 and TRBJ2-5, with TRBD2 matching over 9 bases. The germline CDR1 and CDR2 sequences are WNHNN and SYGVQD (reference sequence). V lost 5 bases to trimming and J lost 2 bases; unmatched junction nucleotides: 3. The CDR3 contains 14 residues. DNA of the CDR3: TGCGCCAGCAGTCGCGGGAGGGCTCAAGAGACCCAGTACTTC. Residues: CASSRGRAQETQYF.

By share, this clonotype ranks as medium-sized (0.01 to 0.1%). The chain recombines TRBV4-2 with TRBJ1-2; D possibly corresponds to TRBD1 (6 bases). V was pared by 0 bases and J by 5 bases, with 13 bases between. The CDR3 length is 15 residues. Germline CDR1 reads LGHNA; CDR2 reads YNFKEQ. The CDR3 spells CASSQDSGGGYGYTF. In DNA form, the CDR3 reads TGTGCCAGCAGCCAAGATAGCGGGGGCGGGTATGGCTACACCTTC.

CDR3 loop: CASSTGTGAGETQYF. CDR3 coding DNA: TGTGCCAGTAGTACCGGGACAGGGGCAGGAGAGACCCAGTACTTC. The V and J genes are TRBV19 and TRBJ2-5; 10 bases match TRBD1. J was trimmed by 4 bases and V by 4 bases; bases with no gene match: 6. The germline V gene encodes CDR1 LNHDA and CDR2 SQIVND (reference sequence). This CDR3 contains 15 residues.

This clonotype was found a few times. The chain employs TRBV28 and TRBJ2-1; D gene unclear. The CDR3 length is 14 residues. Germline V CDR1 and CDR2: MDHEN, SYDVKM. V lost 3 bases, J lost 0 bases, and 6 bases lay in between. The CDR3 nucleotides are TGTGCCAGCAGTTTTCCTGCCTCCTACAATGAGCAGTTCTTC. Translated, it gives CASSFPASYNEQFF.

A few counts support this clonotype. The genes are TRBV4-1 and TRBJ2-3; D gene ambiguous. The CDR3 is 13 residues long. Trimming stripped 0 bases from V and 6 bases from J, with 7 bases between. In germline, CDR1 is MGHRA, CDR2 YSYEKL. CDR3 coding DNA: TGCGCCAGCAGCCAAGATACCAGCGATACGCAGTATTTT. It codes for CASSQDTSDTQYF.

This clonotype counts as medium-sized. The chain is built from TRBV7-9 and TRBJ1-1, with a tentative D call TRBD1 (5 bases). This CDR3 spans 14 amino acids. V was cut by 3 bases and J by 2 bases, with 10 bases left in between. The V gene's germline CDR1 is SEHNR and CDR2 FQNEAQ (reference sequence). The CDR3 nucleotides read TGTGCCAGCAGCTTCGCCGGGACCAACACTGAAGCTTTCTTT. The encoded protein is CASSFAGTNTEAFF. Complete variable domain (other parts from reference TRBV7-9 and TRBJ1-1): DTGVSQNPRHKITKRGQNVTFRCDPISEHNRLYWYRQTLGQGPEFLTYFQNEAQLEKSRLLSDRFSAERPKGSFSTLEIQRTEQGDSAMYLCASSFAGTNTEAFFGQGTRLTVV.

This clonotype is labeled as large. The chain employs TRBV6-6 and TRBJ1-1; D is unresolved. From germline, CDR1 is MNHNY and CDR2 SVGAGI (reference sequence). The CDR3 has 14 residues. The V gene lost 0 bases and the J gene lost 4 bases, with 9 bases spanning the gap. This CDR3 reads CASSYSDYFTEAFF. The CDR3, as DNA: TGTGCCAGCAGTTACTCTGACTATTTCACTGAAGCTTTCTTT.

This chain links TRBV12-3 or TRBV12-4 with TRBJ2-3, with a possible D match to TRBD1 (6 bases). The CDR3 runs 19 residues. Trimming took 4 bases from V and 0 from J, leaving 23 bases between them. The CDR3 sequence: CASSSGASTGRWSTDTQYF. CDR3 nucleotides: TGTGCCAGCAGTTCCGGGGCCTCGACAGGCCGCTGGAGCACAGATACGCAGTATTTT.

This clonotype is deemed medium-sized. The chain links TRBV7-3 to TRBJ1-3; D ambiguous. Trimming took 5 bases from V and 4 from J, leaving 12 bases between them. Germline V gives CDR1 SGHTA, CDR2 FQGTGA. The CDR3 sequence is 14 residues long. In DNA, the CDR3 is TGTGCCAGCAGCCCAAACCCACCAGGAAACACCATATATTTT. Translation gives CASSPNPPGNTIYF.

This clonotype was observed at least ten times. CDR3 residues: CASSYSSWDGYTF. The CDR3 nucleotides read TGTGCCAGCAGTTACTCGAGCTGGGATGGCTACACCTTC. The V gene is TRBV6-2 or TRBV6-3, the J gene TRBJ1-2; D gene uncertain. CDR1 and CDR2 from the germline V gene are MNHEY and SVGEGT. The V and J ends lost 0 bases and 6 bases respectively, with 8 bases between them. This CDR3 is built from 13 residues.

This clonotype was picked up many times. The V gene is TRBV11-2, the J gene TRBJ1-1; D uncertain. CDR1 SGHAT and CDR2 FQNNGV come from the germline V gene. V lost 4 bases to trimming and J lost 0 bases, with 9 bases between them. The CDR3 contains 14 residues. CDR3 bases: TGTGCCAGCAGCTCTACACTCATGAACACTGAAGCTTTCTTT. Translation gives CASSSTLMNTEAFF.

This chain connects TRBV24-1 to TRBJ2-1; 9 nucleotides agree with TRBD2. From germline, CDR1 is KGHDR and CDR2 SFDVKD. Trimming at V came to 6 bases and at J to 4 bases, leaving 12 bases not matched to a gene. The CDR3 covers 17 residues. DNA of the CDR3: TGTGCCACCAGTCCTCCCCAGACTAGCGGAGCGTACAATGAGCAGTTCTTC. Residues: CATSPPQTSGAYNEQFF.

This clonotype has only a few counts. The V gene is TRBV6-1, the J gene TRBJ2-7, with 8 bases matching TRBD1. The ends lost 3 bases at V and 1 base at J; junction bases unmatched: 5. Germline loops: CDR1 MNHNS, CDR2 SASEGT. The CDR3 consists of 15 residues. CDR3 sequence (DNA): TGTGCCAGCAGTGACGACAGGGGTTTATCCTACGAGCAGTACTTC. Translating gives CASSDDRGLSYEQYF.

This rearrangement joins TRBV2 to TRBJ2-5; tentatively, D is TRBD1 or TRBD2 (6 bases each). Between the trimmed V and J ends, which lost 1 base and 9 bases, there was a span of 12 bases. The CDR3 is 13 residues long. Per the germline V gene, CDR1 is SNHLY and CDR2 is FYNNEI. In DNA, the CDR3 is TGTGCCAGCAGTGAAGAGAGGAGGGGGGCCCAGTACTTC. It codes for CASSEERRGAQYF.

This clonotype is medium-sized (0.01 to 0.1%) within its sample. The V and J genes are TRBV5-6 and TRBJ1-2; 8 nucleotides agree with TRBD1. Trimming took 2 bases from V and 5 from J; bases not matched to a gene: 5. The CDR3 sequence is 14 residues long. Germline CDR1 and CDR2: SGHDT and YYEEEE. The CDR3 DNA reads TGTGCCAGCAGCTTACAGGGGGTGAGGTATGGCTACACCTTC. It codes for CASSLQGVRYGYTF.

At least ten counts were recorded for this clonotype. This chain uses TRBV29-1 with TRBJ1-4; D is uncertain. Deletions cut 4 bases from V and 4 bases from J, with 10 bases between. CDR1 is SQVTM, CDR2 ANQGSEA, per germline. The CDR3 is 13 amino acids. The CDR3 DNA sequence: TGCAGCGTTGTACTTCCGCTTAATGAAAAACTGTTTTTT. This encodes CSVVLPLNEKLFF.

This clonotype was recorded only once. V gene TRBV25-1 combines with J gene TRBJ2-7, with D perhaps TRBD1 (6 bases). V lost 6 bases and J lost 4, with 10 bases in between. Germline V CDR1 and CDR2: MGHDK, SYGVNS. The CDR3 spans 12 residues. CDR3 amino acids: CASRRTGYEQYF. In DNA form, the CDR3 reads TGTGCCAGCAGGCGCACAGGGTACGAGCAGTACTTC.

This clonotype was counted a single time. The chain has TRBV27 and TRBJ2-3; D perhaps matches TRBD2 (5 bases). The germline V and J ends were trimmed by 2 bases and 4 bases, with 13 bases remaining between them. Germline V gene data show CDR1 as MNHEY and CDR2 as SMNVEV (reference sequence). The CDR3 has 15 amino acids. DNA of the CDR3: TGTGCCAGCAGTTTAGAGGGAGTAAAGTCAGATACGCAGTATTTT. This sequence encodes CASSLEGVKSDTQYF.

The CDR3 coding sequence is TGCGCCAGCAGTGAGTCCCGCGGACAGGGATCCTACGAGCAGTACTTC. It encodes CASSESRGQGSYEQYF. V and J are TRBV10-1 and TRBJ2-7; 8 nucleotides agree with TRBD1. This CDR3 is 16 amino acids long. V trimming: 0 bases; J trimming: 1 base; junction bases outside the gene matches: 5. Germline V gene lookup returns CDR1 WNHNN and CDR2 SYGVQD (reference sequence).

The rearrangement joins TRBV6-1 to TRBJ2-3; the D is unclear. Trimming took off 8 bases at V and 4 bases at J, with 16 bases between the two ends. This CDR3 has 14 amino acids. The germline V gene has CDR1 MNHNS and CDR2 SASEGT. For the CDR3, the DNA is TGTGCCAGCGGATACGGGCCGAGGTCAGATACGCAGTATTTT. Translated, it gives CASGYGPRSDTQYF.

By share, this clonotype ranks as medium-sized. The gene calls are TRBV7-9 and TRBJ1-1, with 7 bases matching TRBD1. Germline V gene lookup returns CDR1 SEHNR and CDR2 FQNEAQ (reference sequence). J gave up 4 bases and V 2 bases, and 4 bases lay outside the gene matches. There are 14 residues in the CDR3. Here the CDR3 reads CASSLIKGATEAFF. The CDR3 coding sequence is TGTGCCAGCAGCTTAATCAAGGGGGCCACTGAAGCTTTCTTT.

This rearrangement joins TRBV19 to TRBJ2-1; the D gene is possibly TRBD1 (5 bases). Trimming left V 3 bases short and J 9 bases short, with 15 bases between. This CDR3 has 14 amino acids. Germline V CDR1 and CDR2: LNHDA, SQIVND (reference sequence). CDR3 nucleotide sequence: TGTGCCAGTAGTATGACCTCAGGGATCGGTGAGCAGTTCTTC. It encodes CASSMTSGIGEQFF.

By share, this clonotype ranks as medium-sized. V usage is TRBV20-1 and J usage is TRBJ2-7; 7 positions agree with TRBD2. The junction had 2 bases not matched to a gene; V was cut back by 2 bases and J by 4 bases. There are 12 residues in the CDR3. Germline CDR1 and CDR2: DFQATT and SNEGSKA (reference sequence). The CDR3 bases are TGCAGTGCTAGATCAGCGGGATACGAGCAGTACTTC. The encoded protein is CSARSAGYEQYF.

This clonotype rates as medium-sized (0.01 to 0.1%). The rearrangement links TRBV6-1 to TRBJ1-1, with a tentative D call TRBD1 (6 bases). CDR3 length equals 14 residues. The germline gives CDR1 MNHNS, CDR2 SASEGT. With 10 bases removed from V and 3 bases from J, the gap between germline ends came to 18 bases. CDR3: CATEGGGAYTEAFF. The CDR3 bases are TGTGCCACTGAGGGGGGGGGCGCATACACTGAAGCTTTCTTT.